The rows below give T cell receptor beta chains drawn from one sample of a study of shared clonotypes between healthy human individuals. The data were produced by immunoSEQ multiplex PCR, yet TCRdb's version contains in-frame clones alone and is incomplete. The sample lists about 2 million clones, roughly 95% occurring once. Sequenced input: naive CD4+ T cells sorted from blood. Source of these receptors: a young man in good health. The conserved cysteine and the conserved F or W are not part of the CDR3 here. The D gene is left open where the match is weak.

TRBJ1-1,-,TRBV28,ASISWQDTEAF
TRBJ1-1,TRBD1,TRBV5-6,ASSLSGGTEAF
TRBJ2-3,-,TRBV2,ASRGTVGTDTQY
TRBJ2-2,-,TRBV6-5,ASSQTPNTGELF
TRBJ2-5,-,TRBV4-2,ASSQEGGGVEETQY
TRBJ1-5,-,TRBV6-1,ASSEVSSGNQPQH
TRBJ1-2,-,TRBV5-1,ASSLRGESYGYT
TRBJ1-1,-,TRBV7-9,ASSWFREGAEAF
TRBJ2-7,TRBD1,TRBV29-1,SVEGATGGTYEQY
TRBJ2-2,-,TRBV19,ASNKQGSGELF
TRBJ1-1,-,TRBV18,ASSPTGLGTEAF
TRBJ1-4,-,TRBV27,ASSTQPPRRGSTNEKLF
TRBJ2-5,-,TRBV7-2,ASSFQGWETQY
TRBJ2-2,TRBD1,TRBV10-2,ASSEQGAPGELF
TRBJ2-2,TRBD1,TRBV18,ASSPLGTGGTVELF
TRBJ2-5,TRBD1,TRBV6-1,ASREGGAVLETQY
TRBJ2-7,-,TRBV7-9,ASSLTPSYEQY
TRBJ1-1,-,TRBV7-2,ASSPVGGPTEAF
TRBJ2-5,-,TRBV2,ASSASGIQETQY
TRBJ1-2,TRBD1,TRBV7-6,ASSSGTGVWGYT
TRBJ1-5,-,TRBV28,ASSPPGGGNQPQH
TRBJ2-6,-,TRBV7-2,ASSRDRSGANVLT
TRBJ2-3,-,TRBV7-8,ASSYGRGRRVLDTQY
TRBJ2-7,-,TRBV19,ASSRSVSSYEQY
TRBJ2-2,-,TRBV7-2,ASSLSRDTGELF
TRBJ2-1,TRBD2,TRBV5-1,ASSFIAGAWNEQF
TRBJ1-2,TRBD1,TRBV9,ASSPNPGTGTGYT
TRBJ1-2,-,TRBV4-3,ASSLDRSKGYT
TRBJ2-1,-,TRBV28,ASSLNVNEQF
TRBJ1-3,-,TRBV6-5,ATKRDGRDTIY
TRBJ1-3,-,TRBV14,ASSPSRQRSNWHTIY
TRBJ1-6,-,TRBV30,AWSVSRGLTPLH
TRBJ2-2,-,TRBV2,ASSPRTKNTGELF
TRBJ2-3,-,TRBV30,AWDGTPNTDTQY
TRBJ1-4,TRBD1,TRBV27,ASSLGGTGLEKLF
TRBJ2-1,TRBD2,TRBV2,ASRAGGRLDEQF
TRBJ2-7,TRBD1,TRBV30,AWSEFDRDNNEQY
TRBJ1-1,TRBD1,TRBV29-1,SDKLQGRLNTEVF
TRBJ2-1,TRBD2,TRBV7-9,ASSSTSGQQF
TRBJ2-6,TRBD1,TRBV5-4,ASSRDSSGANVLT
TRBJ1-2,-,TRBV6-6,ASSDLYGYT
TRBJ2-3,-,TRBV4-2,ASSQDMDTQY
TRBJ2-2,TRBD1,TRBV9,ASSVAGQEITGELF
TRBJ1-6,-,TRBV2,ASGAVGRGSPLH
TRBJ1-1,TRBD1,TRBV18,ASSRDRGRYTEAF
TRBJ2-3,-,TRBV7-9,ASSLYRHTDTQY